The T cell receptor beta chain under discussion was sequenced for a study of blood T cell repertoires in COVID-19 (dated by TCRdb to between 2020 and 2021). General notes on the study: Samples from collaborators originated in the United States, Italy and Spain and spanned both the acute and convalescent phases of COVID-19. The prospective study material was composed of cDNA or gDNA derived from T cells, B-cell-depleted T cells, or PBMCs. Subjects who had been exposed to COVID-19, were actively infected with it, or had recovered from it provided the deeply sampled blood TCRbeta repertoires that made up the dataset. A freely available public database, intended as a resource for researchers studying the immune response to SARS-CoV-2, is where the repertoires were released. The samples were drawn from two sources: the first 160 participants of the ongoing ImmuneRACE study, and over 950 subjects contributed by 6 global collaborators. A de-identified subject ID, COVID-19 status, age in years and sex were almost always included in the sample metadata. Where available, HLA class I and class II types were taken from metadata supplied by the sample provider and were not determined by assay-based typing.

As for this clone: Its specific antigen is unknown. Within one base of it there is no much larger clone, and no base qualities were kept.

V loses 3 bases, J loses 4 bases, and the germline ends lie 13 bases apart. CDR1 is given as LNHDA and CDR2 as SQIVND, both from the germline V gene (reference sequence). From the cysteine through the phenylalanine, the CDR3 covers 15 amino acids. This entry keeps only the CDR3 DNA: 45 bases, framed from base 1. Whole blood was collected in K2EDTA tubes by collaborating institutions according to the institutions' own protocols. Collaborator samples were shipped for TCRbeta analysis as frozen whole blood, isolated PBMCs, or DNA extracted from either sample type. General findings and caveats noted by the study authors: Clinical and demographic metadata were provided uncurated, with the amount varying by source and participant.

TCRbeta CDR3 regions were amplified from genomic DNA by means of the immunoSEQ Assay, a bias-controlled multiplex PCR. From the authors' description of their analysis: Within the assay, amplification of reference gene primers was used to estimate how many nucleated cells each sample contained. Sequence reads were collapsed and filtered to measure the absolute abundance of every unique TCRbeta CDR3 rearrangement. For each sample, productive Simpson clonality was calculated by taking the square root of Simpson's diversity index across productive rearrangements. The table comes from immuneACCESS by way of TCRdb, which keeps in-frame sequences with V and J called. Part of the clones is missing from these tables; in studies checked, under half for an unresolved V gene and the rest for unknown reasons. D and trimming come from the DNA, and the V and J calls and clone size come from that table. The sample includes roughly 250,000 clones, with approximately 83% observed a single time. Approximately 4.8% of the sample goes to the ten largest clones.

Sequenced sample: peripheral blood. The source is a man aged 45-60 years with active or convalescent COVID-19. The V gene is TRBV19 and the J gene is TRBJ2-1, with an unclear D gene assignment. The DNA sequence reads TGTGCCAGTAGTATTGGGCGACACGAATACAATGAGCAGTTCTTC. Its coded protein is CASSIGRHEYNEQFF. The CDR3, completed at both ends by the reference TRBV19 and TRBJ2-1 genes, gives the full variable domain DGGITQSPKYLFRKEGQNVTLSCEQNLNHDAMYWYRQDPGQGLRLIYYSQIVNDFQKGDIAEGYSVSREKKESFPLTVTSAQKNPTAFYLCASSIGRHEYNEQFFGPGTRLTVL.